This TCR beta chain was retrieved from a study of blood T cell repertoires in COVID-19. Study-level information: Acute and convalescent COVID-19 samples came from the United States, Italy and Spain. The analysed material was cDNA or gDNA that came from T cells, B-cell-depleted T cells, or PBMCs.

As processed by the authors: Using reference gene primer amplification, nucleated cell counts were estimated. Clones were read by immunoSEQ multiplex PCR, and TCRdb kept only the in-frame ones, dropping some. V and J calls and clone size are given by that table; D and trimming were obtained from the DNA. This sample has 150,000 to 200,000 clones; approximately 80% occur once, and the top ten carry approximately 12%. Seattle researchers signed up patients amid active infection and tracked them longitudinally. Sequences were obtained from peripheral blood. This TCR was recovered from an elderly woman with COVID-19, enrolled during active disease.

The chain's CDR3 is CASSATGLGNTIYF. In nucleotides, the CDR3 is TGTGCCAGCAGCGCGACAGGGTTAGGAAACACCATATATTTT. J is TRBJ1-3 and V is TRBV7-2; 7 nucleotides match TRBD1. This CDR3 region has 14 residues. Germline trimming cut 5 bases from V and 4 bases from J; bases unmatched to any gene: 5. Germline loops: CDR1 SGHTA, CDR2 FQGNSA.